These 14 T cell receptor beta chains came from one sample sequenced in a study of blood T cells in healthy people across ages. A sample-barcoded 5' primer and a J-beta primer mix were used in a second PCR of roughly 7 to 11 cycles. One entry per CDR3 protein results from TCRdb running MiXCR on the 5' RACE reads. The sample consists of around 1.1 million distinct CDR3 sequences, less than 45% of them appearing once. Sequencing was done on a sample of blood. Source of these receptors: a young man in good health.

The rearrangement joins TRBV3-1 to TRBJ2-3, with 7 bases fitting TRBD2. The CDR3 has 16 amino acids. J gave up 4 bases and V 0 bases, and 7 bases lay outside the gene matches. CDR1 and CDR2 (germline): LGHDT, YNNKEL (reference sequence). The CDR3 bases are TGTGCCAGCAGCCAAGATAGGGGAGGGTTCCCAGATACGCAGTATTTT. This sequence encodes CASSQDRGGFPDTQYF.

This clonotype was found a few times. This rearrangement joins TRBV12-3 or TRBV12-4 to TRBJ1-1; 9 nucleotides agree with TRBD1. The CDR3 spans 15 residues. The trim removed 6 bases at V and 1 base at J, leaving 6 bases unmatched. The CDR3 DNA sequence: TGTGCCAGCAGAAGCGGGGGACAGGGGAACACTGAAGCTTTCTTT. The encoded protein is CASRSGGQGNTEAFF.

The rearrangement links TRBV4-3 to TRBJ2-3; the match to TRBD1 covers 8 bases. Germline V gives CDR1 LGHNA, CDR2 YSLEER. The CDR3 sequence is 15 residues long. The V segment lost 5 bases and the J segment 2 bases; nucleotides outside the gene matches: 6. CDR3 residues: CASSFDRGFTDTQYF. The CDR3, as DNA: TGCGCCAGCAGCTTTGACAGGGGATTCACAGATACGCAGTATTTT.

This clonotype was detected only a few times. V usage is TRBV20-1 and J usage is TRBJ1-6; TRBD1 is a possible D gene (6 bases). The CDR3 length is 16 residues. The V end was cut by 0 bases, the J end by 7 bases, with 16 bases between. CDR1 and CDR2 from the germline V gene are DFQATT and SNEGSKA (reference sequence). In nucleotides, the CDR3 is TGCAGTGCTAGAGATTGGACAGTATTGACGAATTCACCCCTCCACTTT. It is translated as CSARDWTVLTNSPLHF.

In its sample, this clonotype was seen a few times. The V gene is TRBV5-6, the J gene TRBJ1-2; 7 positions match TRBD1. This CDR3 contains 15 residues. V trimming: 4 bases; J trimming: 4 bases; junction bases outside the gene matches: 10. CDR1 and CDR2 from the germline V gene are SGHDT and YYEEEE. CDR3 amino acids: CASSAPGQILYGYTF. In DNA form, the CDR3 reads TGTGCCAGCAGCGCTCCGGGACAGATACTCTATGGCTACACCTTC.

The count of this clonotype is one. The rearrangement links TRBV7-2 to TRBJ1-2; possible D gene TRBD1, 6 bases. The CDR3 is made up of 15 amino acids. Between the trimmed V and J ends, which lost 1 base and 7 bases, there was a span of 16 bases. Germline loops: CDR1 SGHTA, CDR2 FQGNSA. Here the CDR3 reads CASSLVSGGNGGYTF. CDR3 DNA: TGTGCCAGCAGCTTAGTCAGCGGGGGCAACGGTGGCTACACCTTC.

This chain links TRBV4-2 with TRBJ2-1; 11 bases map to TRBD1. J lost 8 bases, V lost 1 base, and 7 bases had no gene match. CDR1 and CDR2 (germline): LGHNA, YNFKEQ. CDR3 size: 16 residues. CDR3 loop: CASSQASGQGAHEQFF. The CDR3 coding sequence is TGTGCCAGCAGCCAAGCGTCAGGACAGGGGGCCCATGAGCAGTTCTTC.

The V call is TRBV20-1, the J call TRBJ1-2, with D possibly matching TRBD1 (6 bases). The CDR3 loop spans 16 amino acids. Trimming left V 2 bases short and J 0 bases short, with 16 bases between. The V gene's germline CDR1 is DFQATT and CDR2 SNEGSKA (reference sequence). The CDR3 sequence is CSARRLGTPANYGYTF. CDR3 coding DNA: TGCAGTGCTAGAAGGCTCGGGACACCGGCTAACTATGGCTACACCTTC.

This clonotype showed up just a few times. The chain links TRBV12-3 or TRBV12-4 to TRBJ2-1, with 9 bases aligning to TRBD1. Trimming took 3 bases from V and 7 from J; bases not matched to a gene: 10. This CDR3 is built from 16 residues. DNA for the CDR3: TGTGCCAGCAGTTTTGGGGACAGGGTCCCTCAGAATGAGCAGTTCTTC. Encoded protein: CASSFGDRVPQNEQFF.

This clonotype showed up just a few times. The chain joins TRBV12-3 or TRBV12-4 to TRBJ1-6; the D gene is possibly TRBD1 (6 bases). V was cut by 6 bases and J by 0 bases, with 15 bases left in between. This CDR3 is built from 17 residues. Here the CDR3 DNA reads TGTGCCAGCAGCCGATTACAGGGACACTCCTATAATTCACCCCTCCACTTT. Protein product: CASSRLQGHSYNSPLHF.

This rearrangement joins TRBV25-1 to TRBJ1-4, with D perhaps TRBD1 (6 bases). This CDR3 contains 14 residues. With 2 bases removed from V and 8 bases from J, the gap between germline ends came to 12 bases. Germline-derived CDR1 and CDR2 are MGHDK and SYGVNS. The DNA of the CDR3 is TGTGCCAGCAGTGAACGGGGGGCAAGGGAAAAACTGTTTTTT. Translated: CASSERGAREKLFF.

This clonotype was seen ten or more times. The V call is TRBV25-1, the J call TRBJ2-3; D is ambiguous. Germline V gene lookup returns CDR1 MGHDK and CDR2 SYGVNS. V lost 5 bases to trimming and J lost 4 bases, with 13 bases between them. This CDR3 is built from 14 residues. The CDR3 is CASSTGYGADTQYF. In DNA, the CDR3 is TGTGCCAGCAGTACTGGATATGGAGCAGATACGCAGTATTTT.

In this sample, this clonotype turned up a few times. This rearrangement joins TRBV4-1 to TRBJ1-1; 12 nucleotides line up with TRBD1. The germline V gene has CDR1 MGHRA and CDR2 YSYEKL. Trimming removed 3 bases from V and 1 base from J; junction bases left unmatched: 6. This CDR3 region has 17 residues. CDR3 coding DNA: TGCGCCAGCAGCCAGCCGGGACAGGGGGCTTGGAACACTGAAGCTTTCTTT. Its translation is CASSQPGQGAWNTEAFF.

This chain connects TRBV20-1 to TRBJ2-3; D possibly matches TRBD1 or TRBD2 (5 bases each). Germline V gene lookup returns CDR1 DFQATT and CDR2 SNEGSKA (reference sequence). This CDR3 is built from 13 residues. Between the trimmed V and J ends, which lost 6 bases and 1 base, there was a span of 11 bases. The CDR3 reads CSAGDRRTDTQYF. The CDR3 DNA is TGCAGTGCCGGGGACCGCCGCACAGATACGCAGTATTTT.